The clone carrying this TCR beta chain was counted between two and nine times. The ends were cut back, 1 base at V and 0 bases at J, with 7 bases in the middle. This CDR3 region has 15 residues. Per germline, CDR1 SGHDT and CDR2 YYEEEE. In the original analysis: The assay estimated nucleated cells by amplifying reference gene primers. Sequenced by immunoSEQ multiplex PCR; TCRdb stores in-frame clones only, minus some. From that table come the V and J calls and clone size; the DNA was used to work out D and trimming. This table holds tens of thousands of clones, around four fifths found once. The data are from a study of blood T cell repertoires in COVID-19. Turning to the study itself: The study drew acute and convalescent COVID-19 samples from the United States, Italy and Spain.

The material sequenced was peripheral blood. The TCR comes from a human donor in a cohort sampled during active COVID-19. The J gene is TRBJ2-2, the V gene TRBV5-6; D is ambiguous. The CDR3 DNA sequence: TGTGCCAGCAGCTTGTTAGCCCCGAACACCGGGGAGCTGTTTTTT. Protein product: CASSLLAPNTGELFF.